This is a list of T cell receptor beta chains from one sample in a study of cytotoxic CD8 clonotypes in ibrutinib-treated CLL. Libraries were prepared by immunoSEQ multiplex PCR; TCRdb keeps only in-frame clonotypes and omits some of them. The table has about 9,400 clones, under 65% seen once; the top ten hold 15% to 20%. The sequencing used PBMCs, collected before ibrutinib treatment. Receptor source: a human donor with chronic lymphocytic leukemia. Both conserved end residues are part of each CDR3. The order of the fields is clone size, J gene, V gene, D gene, CDR3 protein, CDR3 DNA. D genes are given only for firm matches. The size field is filled for only some rows; it gives once, few, many or a size class.

NA | TRBJ2-1 | TRBV14 | TRBD1 | CASSPRQGALNEQFF | TGTGCCAGCAGCCCACGACAGGGGGCCCTCAATGAGCAGTTCTTC
NA | TRBJ1-2 | TRBV7-9 | TRBD1 | CASSSTLPPTDRVYGYTF | TGTGCCAGCAGCTCGACCCTCCCGCCGACCGACAGGGTATATGGCTACACCTTC
NA | TRBJ1-2 | TRBV19 | NA | CASSIGSGYGYTF | TGTGCCAGTAGTATAGGATCGGGCTATGGCTACACCTTC
NA | TRBJ2-7 | TRBV27 | TRBD1 | CASSATSGQGADEQYF | TGTGCCAGCAGTGCCACCTCTGGACAGGGGGCGGATGAGCAGTACTTC
NA | TRBJ2-7 | TRBV6-1 | NA | CASSEMSYEQYF | TGTGCCAGCAGTGAAATGAGCTACGAGCAGTACTTC
NA | TRBJ2-2 | TRBV5-1 | NA | CASSLASASSGELFF | TGCGCCAGCAGCTTGGCGAGTGCTAGTTCAGGGGAGCTGTTTTTT
few | TRBJ2-7 | TRBV6-1 | NA | CASLAETYEQYF | TGTGCCAGCTTGGCGGAGACCTACGAGCAGTACTTC
few | TRBJ1-4 | TRBV6-1 | NA | CASSENPHTVEKLFF | TGTGCCAGCAGTGAAAACCCCCACACAGTTGAAAAACTGTTTTTT
NA | TRBJ2-7 | TRBV7-8 | NA | CASSLASGSYEQYF | TGTGCCAGCAGCTTAGCTAGCGGATCATACGAGCAGTACTTC
few | TRBJ1-2 | TRBV18 | NA | CASSPRRVGGYTF | TGTGCCAGCTCACCGCGCAGGGTAGGGGGCTACACCTTC
NA | TRBJ2-7 | TRBV6-5 | TRBD1 | CASSYASGTGSNEQYF | TGTGCCAGCAGTTACGCTTCCGGGACAGGGAGCAACGAGCAGTACTTC
once | TRBJ2-5 | TRBV2 | NA | CASDQPGPQETQYF | TGTGCCAGCGACCAACCGGGACCACAAGAGACCCAGTACTTC
NA | TRBJ2-5 | TRBV2 | TRBD2 | CASSAGTSDETQYF | TGTGCCAGCAGTGCCGGGACTAGCGATGAGACCCAGTACTTC